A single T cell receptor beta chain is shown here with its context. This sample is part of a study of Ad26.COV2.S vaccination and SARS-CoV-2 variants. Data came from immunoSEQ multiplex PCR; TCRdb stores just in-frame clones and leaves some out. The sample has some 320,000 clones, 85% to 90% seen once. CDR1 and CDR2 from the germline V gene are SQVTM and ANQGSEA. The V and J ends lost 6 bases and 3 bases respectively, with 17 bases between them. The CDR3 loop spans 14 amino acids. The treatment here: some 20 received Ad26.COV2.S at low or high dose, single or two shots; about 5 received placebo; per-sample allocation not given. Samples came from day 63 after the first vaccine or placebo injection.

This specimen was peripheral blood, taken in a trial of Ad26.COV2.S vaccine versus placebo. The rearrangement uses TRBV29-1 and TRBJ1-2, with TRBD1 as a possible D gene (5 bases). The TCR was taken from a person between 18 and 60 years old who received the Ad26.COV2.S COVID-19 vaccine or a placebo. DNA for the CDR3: TGCAGCGTGAACCACGACAGCCGAGACTATGGCTACACCTTC. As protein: CSVNHDSRDYGYTF.